The present TCR beta chain was sequenced within a study of T cells after posttransplantation cyclophosphamide. Study results and limitations: Later post-transplant blood repertoires were often dominated by donor CD8+ memory clones.

Per the germline V gene, CDR1 is SEHNR and CDR2 is FQNEAQ (reference sequence). The CDR3 runs 14 residues. V dropped 10 bases and J dropped 4 bases, with 17 bases sitting between them. Clones were read by immunoSEQ multiplex PCR, and TCRdb kept only the in-frame ones, dropping some. This set yields approximately 39,000 clones and no singletons; the top ten hold over 2%. This clone was recorded at least ten times. Its antigen is unknown. The sequence came from a man in his fifties or sixties in good health, CMV-negative, and a related stem cell transplant donor. Sequencing used PBMCs. The chain employs TRBV7-9 and TRBJ1-3, with D possibly TRBD1 on 5 matching bases. DNA for the CDR3: TGTGCCACCCCCCCCCAGGGCGCAGGAAACACCATATATTTT. Translating gives CATPPQGAGNTIYF. Together with reference TRBV7-9 and TRBJ1-3, the CDR3 gives the full variable domain: DTGVSQNPRHKITKRGQNVTFRCDPISEHNRLYWYRQTLGQGPEFLTYFQNEAQLEKSRLLSDRFSAERPKGSFSTLEIQRTEQGDSAMYLCATPPQGAGNTIYFGEGSWLTVV.